A single sample is the source of the 24 T cell receptor beta chains below, sequenced in a study of T cell responses to AZD1222 COVID-19 vaccine. Method: immunoSEQ multiplex PCR; TCRdb's copy keeps in-frame clones and lacks some. The sample records some 130,000 clones, roughly 90% being singletons. The sample here was peripheral blood, taken on day 0 of AZD1222 vaccination. Receptor source: an adult in good health.

The rearrangement joins TRBV15 to TRBJ2-1, with TRBD1 matching over 9 bases. Germline V gene sequence: CDR1 LNHNV, CDR2 YYDKDF (reference sequence). The CDR3 runs to 16 residues. V lost 3 bases to trimming and J lost 1 base; unmatched junction nucleotides: 4. CDR3: CATSRTGQGSYNEQFF. The CDR3 DNA follows: TGTGCCACCAGCAGGACGGGACAGGGATCCTACAATGAGCAGTTCTTC.

CDR3 region: CASSEDRATNYGYTF. The DNA for the CDR3 is TGTGCCAGCAGTGAAGATAGGGCAACTAACTATGGCTACACCTTC. V is TRBV6-1 and J is TRBJ1-2; D gene ambiguous. Germline CDR1 reads MNHNS; CDR2 reads SASEGT. With 1 base removed from V and 0 bases from J, the gap between germline ends came to 9 bases. This CDR3 region has 15 residues.

This clone was seen a single time. The chain is built from TRBV25-1 and TRBJ2-7, with 7 bases lining up with TRBD1. The germline gives CDR1 MGHDK, CDR2 SYGVNS. The CDR3 sequence is 13 residues long. The V and J ends lost 6 bases and 5 bases, in that order; junction bases with no gene match: 7. In nucleotides, the CDR3 is TGTGCCAGCAGACAGGGACAGACTGACGAGCAGTACTTC. Protein: CASRQGQTDEQYF.

This rearrangement joins TRBV2 to TRBJ2-3; 14 nucleotides line up with TRBD2. The germline CDR1 and CDR2 sequences are SNHLY and FYNNEI. This CDR3 has 15 amino acids. The trim removed 6 bases at V and 7 bases at J, leaving 6 bases unmatched. CDR3 DNA: TGTGCCAGCAGCGCGACTAGCGGGGGGGCAAATACGCAGTATTTT. It specifies CASSATSGGANTQYF.

This chain links TRBV24-1 with TRBJ2-1; D possibly corresponds to TRBD2 (6 bases). The CDR3 runs 17 residues. From germline, CDR1 is KGHDR and CDR2 SFDVKD. The germline V and J ends were trimmed by 7 bases and 0 bases, with 18 bases remaining between them. CDR3 sequence (DNA): TGTGCCACCAGCACTCGTCGGGGGACCGACTCCTACAATGAGCAGTTCTTC. It yields the protein CATSTRRGTDSYNEQFF.

J is TRBJ1-2 and V is TRBV6-2 or TRBV6-3, with TRBD1 identical over 7 bases. The CDR3 consists of 15 residues. J was trimmed by 8 bases and V by 5 bases; bases with no gene match: 14. Germline V gene sequence: CDR1 MNHEY, CDR2 SVGEGT. CDR3: CASSRALGQLEGYTF. CDR3 sequence (DNA): TGTGCCAGCAGTCGCGCTCTGGGACAGCTGGAGGGCTACACCTTC.

The chain recombines TRBV5-5 with TRBJ1-1, with no clear D. V lost 1 base and J 1 base, leaving 20 bases between the germline ends. This CDR3 has 18 amino acids. Germline V lookup: CDR1 SGHKS, CDR2 YYEKEE (reference sequence). The CDR3 sequence: CASSLFARRITKNTEAFF. For the CDR3, the DNA is TGTGCCAGCAGCTTGTTCGCCAGAAGGATAACAAAGAACACTGAAGCTTTCTTT.

The chain combines TRBV5-4 with TRBJ2-1, with 8 bases identical to TRBD2. Per germline, CDR1 SGHNT and CDR2 YYREEE (reference sequence). Germline trimming cut 4 bases from V and 12 bases from J; bases unmatched to any gene: 18. The CDR3 length is 16 residues. In nucleotides, the CDR3 is TGTGCCAGCAGCATAAACCGGGGGGGCGACCCCGAGGCGCAGTTCTTC. Encoded protein: CASSINRGGDPEAQFF. Full variable domain (outside the CDR3, taken from reference TRBV5-4 and TRBJ2-1): ETGVTQSPTHLIKTRGQQVTLRCSSQSGHNTVSWYQQALGQGPQFIFQYYREEENGRGNFPPRFSGLQFPNYSSELNVNALELDDSALYLCASSINRGGDPEAQFFGPGTRLTVL.

The chain joins TRBV18 to TRBJ1-2, with TRBD1 identical over 8 bases. V dropped 3 bases and J dropped 0; count of bases not matched to a gene: 6. CDR1 is KGHSH and CDR2 is LQKENI in the germline V gene. The CDR3 loop spans 16 amino acids. The CDR3 loop is CASSPGQGEANYGYTF. CDR3 nucleotide sequence: TGTGCCAGCTCACCTGGACAGGGCGAAGCTAACTATGGCTACACCTTC.

The chain employs TRBV28 and TRBJ2-7, with D possibly matching TRBD1 (6 bases). CDR1 MDHEN and CDR2 SYDVKM come from the germline V gene. The CDR3 contains 15 residues. The V and J ends lost 3 bases and 1 base respectively, with 13 bases between them. The CDR3 here is CASSFLTGRSYEQYF. The DNA of the CDR3 is TGTGCCAGCAGTTTCCTGACAGGAAGATCCTACGAGCAGTACTTC.

This clone was counted once. The rearrangement links TRBV7-2 to TRBJ1-6; possible D gene TRBD1, 5 bases. Trimming stripped 4 bases from V and 10 bases from J, with 20 bases between. This CDR3 is built from 16 residues. Germline V gene lookup returns CDR1 SGHTA and CDR2 FQGNSA. For the CDR3, the DNA is TGTGCCAGCAGCTCCATGATGGGGGTTGGTGGATCACCCCTCCACTTT. It encodes CASSSMMGVGGSPLHF.

The V and J genes are TRBV6-5 and TRBJ2-1; D is uncertain. V was trimmed by 6 bases and J by 4 bases, leaving 7 bases between them. Germline V gives CDR1 MNHEY, CDR2 SVGAGI. This CDR3 has 12 residues. CDR3 nucleotides: TGTGCCAGCAGAGCACAGTACAATGAGCAGTTCTTC. Its protein is CASRAQYNEQFF.

The CDR3 nucleotides are TGTGCCAGTAGTATAGACCGTCGCCGGGGCTACACCTTC. Its translation: CASSIDRRRGYTF. The chain uses TRBV19 and TRBJ1-2; no clear D. This CDR3 spans 13 amino acids. V gave up 0 bases and J gave up 8 bases, with 10 bases separating them. CDR1 is LNHDA, CDR2 SQIVND, per germline (reference sequence).

In its sample, this clone was seen once. The rearrangement joins TRBV9 to TRBJ2-1; D gene unclear. The CDR3 covers 12 residues. CDR1 is SGDLS and CDR2 is YYNGEE in the germline V gene. Between the trimmed V and J ends, which lost 0 bases and 9 bases, there was a span of 7 bases. This CDR3 reads CASSVGAAEQFF. Written as DNA, the CDR3 is TGTGCCAGCAGCGTAGGGGCCGCTGAGCAGTTCTTC.

The chain links TRBV18 to TRBJ1-1; TRBD1 might be the D (5 bases). Trimming removed 6 bases from V and 2 bases from J, with 13 bases in between. CDR1 is KGHSH and CDR2 is LQKENI in the germline V gene. The CDR3 runs 14 residues. The CDR3 protein is CASSLREGNTEAFF. DNA of the CDR3: TGTGCCAGCTCCCTCAGGGAGGGTAACACTGAAGCTTTCTTT.

The V call is TRBV6-5, the J call TRBJ1-5; D remains unclear. Trimming removed 8 bases from V and 0 bases from J, with 8 bases in between. The CDR3 is made up of 13 amino acids. The germline CDR1 and CDR2 sequences are MNHEY and SVGAGI. The CDR3 region is CASAVNSNQPQHF. CDR3 coding DNA: TGTGCCAGCGCTGTAAATAGCAATCAGCCCCAGCATTTT.

This rearrangement joins TRBV28 to TRBJ2-5; D may be TRBD1 (6 bases). The V gene's germline CDR1 is MDHEN and CDR2 SYDVKM. The CDR3 extends over 13 amino acids. V was pared by 5 bases and J by 1 base, with 8 bases between. CDR3 in amino acids: CASSLDSQETQYF. Written as DNA, the CDR3 is TGTGCCAGCAGTCTGGACAGCCAAGAGACCCAGTACTTC.

The chain joins TRBV2 to TRBJ1-5, with no clear D. Looked up from germline, CDR1 is SNHLY and CDR2 is FYNNEI. The V end lost 5 bases, the J end lost 3 bases, and 11 bases lay between the germline ends. There are 14 residues in the CDR3. The chain's CDR3 is CASSIPKTNQPQHF. The CDR3 DNA follows: TGTGCCAGCAGTATCCCGAAAACCAATCAGCCCCAGCATTTT.

The chain couples TRBV27 to TRBJ1-2; D possibly corresponds to TRBD1 (5 bases). This CDR3 is built from 13 residues. V lost 4 bases and J lost 4, with 10 bases in between. CDR1 and CDR2 from the germline V gene are MNHEY and SMNVEV (reference sequence). CDR3 in DNA: TGTGCCAGCAGTTCAGCAGGGCTCTATGGCTACACCTTC. It encodes CASSSAGLYGYTF.

The chain has TRBV7-2 and TRBJ1-2; D may be TRBD1 (6 bases). CDR3 size: 12 residues. Trimming took 3 bases from V and 6 from J, leaving 8 bases between them. Germline CDR1 SGHTA, CDR2 FQGNSA. CDR3 nucleotide sequence: TGTGCCAGCAGCTTTGCAGGGGATGGCTACACCTTC. Protein product: CASSFAGDGYTF.

This chain joins TRBV19 and TRBJ1-3; D unresolved. The CDR3 consists of 14 residues. Germline V gene data show CDR1 as LNHDA and CDR2 as SQIVND (reference sequence). The V and J ends lost 8 bases and 4 bases respectively, with 15 bases between them. The CDR3 sequence: CASSGSVSGNTIYF. In DNA, the CDR3 is TGTGCCAGTTCCGGATCAGTGTCCGGAAACACCATATATTTT.

The V and J genes are TRBV5-1 and TRBJ2-1; TRBD1 might be the D (6 bases). The germline gives CDR1 SGHRS, CDR2 YFSETQ. The CDR3 totals 13 residues. The ends were cut back, 4 bases at V and 8 bases at J, with 13 bases in the middle. As DNA, the CDR3 is TGCGCCAGCAGCATTGTCCCAGGGGATGAGCAGTTCTTC. Its translation is CASSIVPGDEQFF.

V gene TRBV2 combines with J gene TRBJ1-5; D remains unclear. The CDR3 is made up of 15 amino acids. Germline-derived CDR1 and CDR2 are SNHLY and FYNNEI. Trimming left V 6 bases short and J 0 bases short, with 12 bases between. CDR3: CASRSRPYSNQPQHF. Here the CDR3 DNA reads TGTGCCAGCAGGTCCAGGCCTTATAGCAATCAGCCCCAGCATTTT.

This clone was found a few times. This chain joins TRBV28 and TRBJ2-2; D not resolved. V was clipped by 2 bases and J by 1 base, with 5 bases between them. The CDR3 consists of 14 residues. Germline V gene data show CDR1 as MDHEN and CDR2 as SYDVKM. DNA for the CDR3: TGTGCCAGCAGTTTAGGGGAGAACACCGGGGAGCTGTTTTTT. It codes for CASSLGENTGELFF.